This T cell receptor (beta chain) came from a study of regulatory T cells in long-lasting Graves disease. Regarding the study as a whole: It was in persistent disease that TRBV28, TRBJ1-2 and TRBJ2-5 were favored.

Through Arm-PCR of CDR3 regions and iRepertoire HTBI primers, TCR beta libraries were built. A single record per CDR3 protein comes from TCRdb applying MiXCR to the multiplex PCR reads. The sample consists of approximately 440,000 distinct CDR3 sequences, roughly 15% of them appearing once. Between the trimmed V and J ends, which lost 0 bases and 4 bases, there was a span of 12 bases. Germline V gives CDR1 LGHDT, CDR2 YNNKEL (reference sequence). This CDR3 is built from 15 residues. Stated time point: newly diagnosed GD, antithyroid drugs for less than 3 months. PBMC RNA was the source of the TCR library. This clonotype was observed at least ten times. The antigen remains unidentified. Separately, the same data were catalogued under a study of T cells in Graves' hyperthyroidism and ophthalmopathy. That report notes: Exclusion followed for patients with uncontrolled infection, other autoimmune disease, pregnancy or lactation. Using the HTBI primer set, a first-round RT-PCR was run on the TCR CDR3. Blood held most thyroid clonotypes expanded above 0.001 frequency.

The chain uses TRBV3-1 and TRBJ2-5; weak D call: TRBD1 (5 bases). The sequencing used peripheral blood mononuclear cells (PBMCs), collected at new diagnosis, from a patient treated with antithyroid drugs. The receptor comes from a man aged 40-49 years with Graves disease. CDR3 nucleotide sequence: TGTGCCAGCAGCCAAGAGTGGTCAGGGTCAGAGACCCAGTACTTC. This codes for CASSQEWSGSETQYF.